This T cell receptor beta chain was sequenced during a study of CD8+CD57+ T cells in acquired aplastic anemia. Overall study context: CD4+ and CD8+ cells, once sorted, gave DNA averaging roughly 3.4 ug.

An expansion of CD8+CD57+ cells by flow cytometry had been shown in patients chosen for sequencing. Blood sampling was performed on the patients, and none of them had received therapy by then. As to this clonotype: Its antigen remains unknown.

Study-wide points: Patients shared under 30 CD8+ CDR3 sequences with controls.

Trimming removed 5 bases at V and 3 bases at J, with 4 bases between. The CDR3 spans 10 residues. The V gene's germline CDR1 is SQVTM and CDR2 ANQGSEA. Profiling of TCR beta VDJ combinations and CDR3 sequences used genomic DNA as template. TCRdb processed the reads anew with MiXCR; each CDR3 protein has one entry. The sample lists about 98,000 distinct CDR3 sequences, less than 75% occurring once. The J gene is TRBJ1-1, the V gene TRBV29-1, with unresolved D. The receptor was derived from a human donor with aplastic anemia. The sample comprised sorted CD4+, CD8+, or CD8+CD57+ T cells (not recorded which) from PBMCs. DNA for the CDR3: TGCAGCGTTTGGGACACTGAAGCTTTCTTT. Translation gives CSVWDTEAFF.